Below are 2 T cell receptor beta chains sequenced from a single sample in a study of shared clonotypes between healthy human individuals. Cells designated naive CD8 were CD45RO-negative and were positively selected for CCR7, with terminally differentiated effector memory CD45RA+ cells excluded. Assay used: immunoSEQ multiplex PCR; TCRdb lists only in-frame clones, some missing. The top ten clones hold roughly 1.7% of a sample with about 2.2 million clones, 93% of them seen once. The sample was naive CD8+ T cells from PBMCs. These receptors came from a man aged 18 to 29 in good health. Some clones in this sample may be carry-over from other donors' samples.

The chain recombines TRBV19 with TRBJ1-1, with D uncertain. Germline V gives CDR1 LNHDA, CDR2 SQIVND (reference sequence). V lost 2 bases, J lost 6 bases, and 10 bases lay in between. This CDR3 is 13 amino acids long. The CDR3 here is CASSIQRSAEAFF. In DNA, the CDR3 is TGTGCCAGTAGTATACAGAGAAGCGCTGAAGCTTTCTTT.

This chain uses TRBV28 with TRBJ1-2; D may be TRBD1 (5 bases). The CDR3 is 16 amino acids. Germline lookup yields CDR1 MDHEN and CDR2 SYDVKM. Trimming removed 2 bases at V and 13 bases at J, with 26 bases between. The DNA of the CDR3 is TGTGCCAGCAGTTTAGGTGAACAGGAGTCCCCGCTCTCTGGCACCTTC. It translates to CASSLGEQESPLSGTF.